These 14 T cell receptor beta chains were all obtained from the same sample, sequenced in a study of T cell repertoires in aging, cancer and after chemotherapy. Peripheral blood genomic DNA, not sorted cells or RNA, was the template. A mixed TRB-A/B primer pool amplified rearranged TRB by multiplex touch-down PCR. One entry per CDR3 protein results from TCRdb running MiXCR on the multiplex PCR reads. The sample gives 8,000 or so distinct CDR3 sequences, roughly 56% of which show up once; 3.5% is in the top ten. The source material was blood. The source is a human donor with a solid tumor.

J is TRBJ2-2 and V is TRBV7-2, with 8 bases identical to TRBD2. The V and J ends lost 5 bases and 4 bases, in that order; junction bases with no gene match: 3. CDR1 and CDR2 from the germline V gene are SGHTA and FQGNSA. This CDR3 is 14 amino acids long. The CDR3 protein is CASSLSGSTGELFF. CDR3 sequence (DNA): TGTGCCAGCAGCCTGAGCGGGAGCACCGGGGAGCTGTTTTTT.

The sample holds one count of this clonotype. This chain connects TRBV6-5 to TRBJ2-7, with 9 nucleotides matching TRBD2. Germline V gives CDR1 MNHEY, CDR2 SVGAGI. The V gene end was trimmed by 0 bases and the J gene end by 2 bases; junction bases not matched to a gene: 8. This CDR3 comprises 17 residues. CDR3 residues: CASSYSGSGRLTYEQYF. DNA of the CDR3: TGTGCCAGCAGTTACTCAGGAAGCGGGAGGCTGACCTACGAGCAGTACTTC.

This clonotype was detected only once. V and J are TRBV20-1 and TRBJ1-5; D perhaps matches TRBD1 (5 bases). V lost 1 base to trimming and J lost 7 bases, with 14 bases between them. Germline-derived CDR1 and CDR2 are DFQATT and SNEGSKA (reference sequence). CDR3 length: 14 residues. The CDR3 nucleotides are TGCAGTGCTAGAGTGCCAGGGAGCGGGCAGCCCCAGCATTTT. Translating gives CSARVPGSGQPQHF.

The table lists this clonotype with a few counts. This chain links TRBV20-1 with TRBJ1-2, with D possibly TRBD1 on 5 matching bases. Trimming took 5 bases from V and 6 from J, leaving 19 bases between them. The CDR3 is 14 amino acids. Germline V gives CDR1 DFQATT, CDR2 SNEGSKA (reference sequence). The CDR3 nucleotides read TGCAGTGCTTTTGATCGGGACGGCAGAGATGGCTACACCTTC. It encodes CSAFDRDGRDGYTF.

This sequence joins TRBV30 and TRBJ2-2, with no clear D. Trimming left V 2 bases short and J 5 bases short, with 12 bases between. Germline CDR1 and CDR2: GTSNPN and SVGIG (reference sequence). The CDR3 is 14 residues long. CDR3 in amino acids: CAWSRPPGTGELFF. CDR3 DNA sequence: TGTGCCTGGAGTAGGCCACCCGGGACCGGGGAGCTGTTTTTT.

This chain joins TRBV28 and TRBJ2-7; no clear D gene. Germline CDR1 is MDHEN and CDR2 is SYDVKM. CDR3 length: 12 residues. V was trimmed by 2 bases and J by 3 bases, leaving 5 bases between them. DNA of the CDR3: TGTGCCAGCAGTTTAAACTGCTACGAGCAGTACTTC. Encoded protein: CASSLNCYEQYF.

The J gene is TRBJ1-1, the V gene TRBV5-6, with D possibly matching TRBD1 (6 bases). V lost 1 base to trimming and J lost 4 bases, with 8 bases between them. The CDR3 loop spans 13 amino acids. Germline CDR1 and CDR2: SGHDT and YYEEEE. The CDR3 nucleotides are TGTGCCAGCAGCTTGCAGGGGACCACTGAAGCTTTCTTT. Translating it yields CASSLQGTTEAFF.

This chain uses TRBV7-2 with TRBJ2-7; TRBD2 aligns across 7 bases. This CDR3 spans 14 amino acids. The germline CDR1 and CDR2 sequences are SGHTA and FQGNSA. J was trimmed by 2 bases and V by 6 bases; bases with no gene match: 7. As DNA, the CDR3 is TGTGCCAGCAGGGCTAGCGGAGCCCCCTACGAGCAGTACTTC. Its protein product is CASRASGAPYEQYF.

This clonotype appeared a few times. The V and J genes are TRBV20-1 and TRBJ1-1; D call uncertain. V was shortened by 3 bases and J by 1 base, with 12 bases between the two germline ends. The CDR3 contains 14 residues. Germline CDR1 DFQATT, CDR2 SNEGSKA (reference sequence). In DNA form, the CDR3 reads TGCAGTGCTAGGAAAGGGAATGGGAACACTGAAGCTTTCTTT. Amino acids: CSARKGNGNTEAFF.

V gene TRBV15 combines with J gene TRBJ1-6; D is uncertain. Germline CDR1 reads LNHNV; CDR2 reads YYDKDF (reference sequence). The CDR3 is made up of 15 amino acids. V dropped 0 bases and J dropped 3 bases, with 6 bases sitting between them. Written as DNA, the CDR3 is TGTGCCACCAGCAGAGACTCCAGCTATAATTCACCCCTCCACTTT. It encodes CATSRDSSYNSPLHF.

The chain couples TRBV11-3 to TRBJ2-7, with D unclear. With 4 bases removed from V and 4 bases from J, the gap between germline ends came to 11 bases. The CDR3 spans 13 residues. From germline, CDR1 is SGHNT and CDR2 YENEEA. This CDR3 reads CASSYSSSYEQYF. For the CDR3, the DNA is TGTGCCAGCAGCTATAGCTCCTCTTACGAGCAGTACTTC.

DNA for the CDR3: TGTGCCAGCAGCTTAGCGGCCCGTCCCGGGACCACCGAGCAGTACTTC. Translating gives CASSLAARPGTTEQYF. The V gene is TRBV7-2, the J gene TRBJ2-7; D is possibly TRBD1 or TRBD2 (5 bases each). V was shortened by 0 bases and J by 6 bases, with 18 bases between the two germline ends. From germline, CDR1 is SGHTA and CDR2 FQGNSA. CDR3 size: 16 residues. Using reference TRBV7-2 and TRBJ2-7 for the parts outside the CDR3, the full variable domain is GAGVSQSPSNKVTEKGKDVELRCDPISGHTALYWYRQSLGQGLEFLIYFQGNSAPDKSGLPSDRFSAERTGGSVSTLTIQRTQQEDSAVYLCASSLAARPGTTEQYFGPGTRLTVT.

The chain has TRBV19 and TRBJ2-4; D gene uncertain. The germline V gene encodes CDR1 LNHDA and CDR2 SQIVND (reference sequence). The CDR3 length is 17 residues. V lost 3 bases and J lost 0, with 15 bases in between. The CDR3 region has the DNA TGTGCCAGTAGTATGGTGCCGCAAAGGGTAGCCAAAAACATTCAGTACTTC. Encoded protein: CASSMVPQRVAKNIQYF. Together with reference TRBV19 and TRBJ2-4, the CDR3 gives the full variable domain: DGGITQSPKYLFRKEGQNVTLSCEQNLNHDAMYWYRQDPGQGLRLIYYSQIVNDFQKGDIAEGYSVSREKKESFPLTVTSAQKNPTAFYLCASSMVPQRVAKNIQYFGAGTRLSVL.

A single count supports this clonotype. The J gene is TRBJ2-2, the V gene TRBV5-5; the D gene is possibly TRBD1 (5 bases). The germline V gene has CDR1 SGHKS and CDR2 YYEKEE (reference sequence). V was pared by 3 bases and J by 7 bases, with 10 bases between. The CDR3 loop spans 13 amino acids. CDR3 in amino acids: CASSSRGDGELFF. In DNA form, the CDR3 reads TGTGCCAGCAGCTCTAGGGGTGACGGGGAGCTGTTTTTT.